This T cell receptor beta chain was documented in a study of identical twins. This CDR3 spans 15 amino acids. Germline V gene data show CDR1 as DFQATT and CDR2 as SNEGSKA (reference sequence). The trim removed 0 bases at V and 1 base at J, leaving 5 bases unmatched. TCRdb ran MiXCR on the 5' RACE reads and lists one entry per CDR3 protein. The repertoire holds roughly 200,000 distinct CDR3 sequences, approximately 15% seen once, with 35% to 50% in the top ten. This clonotype was seen a handful of times. Healthy Caucasians alone served as donors. The same data also contributed to another study, on T cells expressing NK-cell markers. From that report: Once again these clonotypes came out on top in the CD3+CD56-NKG2C+ fraction of a few donors.

The sequence was collected from a woman between 18 and 29 years old in good health. The V and J genes are TRBV20-1 and TRBJ1-2; 7 bases map to TRBD1. Sequencing used CD8+ T cells sorted from blood. The CDR3 protein is CSARDGQGDNYGYTF. The DNA of the CDR3 is TGCAGTGCTAGAGATGGGCAGGGGGATAACTATGGCTACACCTTC.